The 21 T cell receptor beta chains given below trace back to one sample, sequenced in a study of T cells in narcolepsy. This table comes from immunoSEQ multiplex PCR, and its TCRdb copy is limited to in-frame clones, with some not included. The sample lists 27,000 or so clones, roughly 86% occurring once. The sample taken for sequencing was CD45RA- memory CD4+ T cells from PBMCs. The receptor set was obtained from a human donor with narcolepsy.

This clone was counted between two and nine times. The chain combines TRBV28 with TRBJ2-2; D is perhaps TRBD1 (6 bases). From germline, CDR1 is MDHEN and CDR2 SYDVKM. The V end lost 8 bases, the J end lost 1 base, and 11 bases lay between the germline ends. CDR3 length: 14 amino acids. CDR3 loop: CASLGALNTGELFF. The CDR3 DNA sequence: TGTGCCAGCTTGGGGGCTCTGAACACCGGGGAGCTGTTTTTT.

CDR3 nucleotide sequence: TGTGCCAGCAGTTACGGCTACGGCACCGGGGAGCTGTTTTTT. Translation gives CASSYGYGTGELFF. The chain couples TRBV6-5 to TRBJ2-2; D ambiguous. Trimming left V 2 bases short and J 4 bases short, with 8 bases between. CDR1 is MNHEY and CDR2 is SVGAGI in the germline V gene. The CDR3 loop spans 14 amino acids.

V is TRBV7-9 and J is TRBJ1-6; 9 positions match TRBD1. J lost 10 bases, V lost 4 bases, and 8 bases had no gene match. This CDR3 spans 15 amino acids. CDR1 and CDR2 (germline): SEHNR, FQNEAQ (reference sequence). The CDR3 reads CASSSSGQGGSPLHF. The CDR3 DNA reads TGTGCCAGCAGCTCCTCGGGACAGGGAGGATCACCCCTCCACTTT.

The CDR3 bases are TGTGCCAGCATCGCACAGCAAAACACTGAAGCTTTCTTT. Its protein is CASIAQQNTEAFF. The chain carries TRBV7-9 and TRBJ1-1; D not resolved. V was cut by 7 bases and J by 2 bases, with 11 bases left in between. The CDR3 spans 13 residues. Germline V gene lookup returns CDR1 SEHNR and CDR2 FQNEAQ (reference sequence).

The CDR3 region has the DNA TGTGCCAGCAGCCTCACAGGGGCAGGAGAGACCCAGTACTTC. Translating gives CASSLTGAGETQYF. V usage is TRBV7-9 and J usage is TRBJ2-5; 7 positions match TRBD1. Losses at the gene ends were 5 bases for V and 4 bases for J; bases not matched to a gene: 7. The CDR3 is made up of 14 amino acids. The germline V gene encodes CDR1 SEHNR and CDR2 FQNEAQ (reference sequence).

This clone was seen more than once but under ten times. This chain links TRBV7-9 with TRBJ2-1; 10 bases are shared with TRBD1. The CDR3 is 13 residues long. Germline assignment: CDR1 SEHNR and CDR2 FQNEAQ (reference sequence). With 7 bases clipped from V and 8 bases from J, the junction kept 5 bases outside the gene matches. DNA of the CDR3: TGTGCCAGCATCGGACAGGGGGGCGATGAGCAGTTCTTC. This codes for CASIGQGGDEQFF.

This clone was seen a single time. The rearrangement joins TRBV5-1 to TRBJ2-2; D call uncertain. The V end lost 1 base, the J end lost 5 bases, and 12 bases lay between the germline ends. Per the germline V gene, CDR1 is SGHRS and CDR2 is YFSETQ. The CDR3 spans 15 residues. The CDR3 nucleotides are TGCGCCAGCAGCTTGATGAGCTTCCTAACCGGGGAGCTGTTTTTT. Translating it yields CASSLMSFLTGELFF.

The chain couples TRBV11-2 to TRBJ2-1, with 8 bases that match TRBD1. CDR3 length: 15 residues. J lost 1 base, V lost 3 bases, and 2 bases had no gene match. Per germline, CDR1 SGHAT and CDR2 FQNNGV. The CDR3 loop reads CASSLDRVSYNEQFF. The CDR3 DNA reads as TGTGCCAGCAGCTTGGACAGGGTGTCCTACAATGAGCAGTTCTTC.

This clone was observed once. This rearrangement joins TRBV13 to TRBJ1-2; 12 bases agree with TRBD1. The CDR3 is 14 residues long. The germline V gene has CDR1 PRHDT and CDR2 FYEKMQ (reference sequence). V lost 7 bases to trimming and J lost 4 bases; unmatched junction nucleotides: 4. The CDR3 DNA sequence: TGTGCCAGCACCCCGGGACAGGGGGCCTATGGCTACACCTTC. Encoded protein: CASTPGQGAYGYTF.

With respect to this clone: The sample holds other DNA sequences that translate to the same CDR3. J is TRBJ2-6 and V is TRBV19; possible D gene TRBD1, 6 bases. Germline-derived CDR1 and CDR2 are LNHDA and SQIVND (reference sequence). The CDR3 is 15 residues long. V was pared by 4 bases and J by 1 base, with 8 bases between. The CDR3, as DNA: TGTGCCAGTAGTACAGGGGTTTCTGGGGCCAACGTCCTGACTTTC. It translates to CASSTGVSGANVLTF.

This clone occurred once. This chain joins TRBV5-4 and TRBJ2-1, with TRBD2 matching 10 bases. Germline assignment: CDR1 SGHNT and CDR2 YYREEE (reference sequence). The V and J ends lost 3 bases and 2 bases, in that order; junction bases with no gene match: 8. There are 17 residues in the CDR3. DNA for the CDR3: TGTGCCAGCAGCTCCAGACTAGCGGGTTATACCTACAATGAGCAGTTCTTC. The encoded protein is CASSSRLAGYTYNEQFF.

The V gene is TRBV11-2, the J gene TRBJ1-2; unclear D gene. Germline CDR1 SGHAT, CDR2 FQNNGV. The CDR3 consists of 13 residues. V dropped 3 bases and J dropped 8 bases, with 13 bases sitting between them. As DNA, the CDR3 is TGTGCCAGCAGCTTTAGTAACTCCTGGGGCTACACCTTC. As protein: CASSFSNSWGYTF.

The chain uses TRBV5-1 and TRBJ1-4; 8 bases are shared with TRBD1. CDR3 length: 14 amino acids. V lost 8 bases, J lost 8 bases, and 11 bases stayed unmatched. The germline V gene has CDR1 SGHRS and CDR2 YFSETQ. CDR3 sequence: CASTAGTGDEKLFF. CDR3 DNA: TGCGCCAGTACCGCCGGGACAGGAGACGAAAAACTGTTTTTT.

The chain couples TRBV7-2 to TRBJ2-5, with TRBD1 matching over 10 bases. The CDR3 consists of 15 residues. The germline gives CDR1 SGHTA, CDR2 FQGNSA. Germline trimming cut 0 bases from V and 7 bases from J; bases unmatched to any gene: 5. This chain's CDR3 is CASSLASGTGVTQYF. The CDR3 coding sequence is TGTGCCAGCAGCTTAGCCTCCGGGACAGGGGTGACCCAGTACTTC.

The chain combines TRBV4-2 with TRBJ2-5; D gene unclear. Germline CDR1 is LGHNA and CDR2 is YNFKEQ. V was cut by 0 bases and J by 1 base, with 9 bases left in between. The CDR3 loop spans 15 amino acids. CDR3 loop: CASSQDPSPQETQYF. The CDR3 DNA follows: TGTGCCAGCAGCCAAGACCCTTCCCCCCAAGAGACCCAGTACTTC.

In its sample, this clone was seen once. The chain recombines TRBV7-7 with TRBJ2-3; D remains unclear. CDR1 is SSHAT and CDR2 is FNYEAQ in the germline V gene (reference sequence). There are 13 residues in the CDR3. V lost 1 base and J 2 bases, leaving 4 bases between the germline ends. Here the CDR3 reads CASSLDFTDTQYF. Written as DNA, the CDR3 is TGTGCCAGCAGCTTAGACTTCACAGATACGCAGTATTTT.

The chain has TRBV5-1 and TRBJ1-1; the D is unclear. Between the trimmed V and J ends, which lost 4 bases and 2 bases, there was a span of 18 bases. The CDR3 runs 16 residues. CDR1 is SGHRS, CDR2 YFSETQ, per germline. CDR3 nucleotides: TGCGCCAGCAGCCCGGCCGGTCCGACCCTAAACACTGAAGCTTTCTTT. It translates to CASSPAGPTLNTEAFF.

V and J are TRBV28 and TRBJ1-2; TRBD1 matches at 8 bases. The trim removed 3 bases at V and 7 bases at J, leaving 10 bases unmatched. This CDR3 has 15 residues. Germline V gives CDR1 MDHEN, CDR2 SYDVKM. CDR3 sequence reads: CASSFQDRVLSGYTF. CDR3 nucleotides: TGTGCCAGCAGTTTTCAGGACAGGGTTCTAAGTGGCTACACCTTC.

The chain carries TRBV18 and TRBJ1-1; weak D call: TRBD1 (6 bases). With 4 bases removed from V and 6 bases from J, the gap between germline ends came to 9 bases. There are 12 residues in the CDR3. Germline CDR1 reads KGHSH; CDR2 reads LQKENI. The CDR3 sequence: CASSLRTAEAFF. In DNA, the CDR3 is TGTGCCAGCTCACTCCGGACAGCTGAAGCTTTCTTT.

Here the CDR3 reads CASSGNTGPNTEAFF. DNA for the CDR3: TGCGCCAGCAGCGGTAATACAGGGCCTAACACTGAAGCTTTCTTT. This chain joins TRBV5-1 and TRBJ1-1; perhaps TRBD1 as D (6 bases). Looked up from germline, CDR1 is SGHRS and CDR2 is YFSETQ. The CDR3 runs 15 residues. The germline V and J ends were trimmed by 4 bases and 2 bases, with 15 bases remaining between them.

The CDR3, as DNA: TGTGCCAGCAGCTTTGTGGGGGCGGAGACCCAGTACTTC. It is translated as CASSFVGAETQYF. The chain couples TRBV5-4 to TRBJ2-5, with D possibly TRBD1 on 6 matching bases. Germline CDR1 SGHNT, CDR2 YYREEE (reference sequence). The CDR3 loop spans 13 amino acids. Trimming stripped 2 bases from V and 5 bases from J, with 10 bases between.